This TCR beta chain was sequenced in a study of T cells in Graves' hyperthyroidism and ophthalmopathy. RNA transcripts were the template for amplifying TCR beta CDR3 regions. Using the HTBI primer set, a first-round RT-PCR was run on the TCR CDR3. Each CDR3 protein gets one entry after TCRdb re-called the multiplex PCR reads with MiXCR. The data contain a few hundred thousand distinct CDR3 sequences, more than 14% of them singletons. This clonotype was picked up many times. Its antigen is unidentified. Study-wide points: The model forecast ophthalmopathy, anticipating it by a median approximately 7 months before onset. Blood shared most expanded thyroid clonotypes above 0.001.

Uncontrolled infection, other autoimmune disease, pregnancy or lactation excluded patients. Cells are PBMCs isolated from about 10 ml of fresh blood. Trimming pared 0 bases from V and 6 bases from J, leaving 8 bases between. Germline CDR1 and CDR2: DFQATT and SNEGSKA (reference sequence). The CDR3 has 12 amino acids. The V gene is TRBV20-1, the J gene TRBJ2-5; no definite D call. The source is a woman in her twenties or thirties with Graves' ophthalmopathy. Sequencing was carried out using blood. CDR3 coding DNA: TGCAGTGCTAGAGATATTAGGCAGACCCAGTACTTC. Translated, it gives CSARDIRQTQYF.